Below are 6 T cell receptor beta chains sequenced from a single sample in a study of cytomegalovirus exposure and HLA in healthy donors (dated by TCRdb to 2017 to 2019). The library was generated by the immunoSEQ multiplex PCR assay. A mixture of 60 forward primers for TCR Vbeta segments and 13 reverse primers for TCR Jbeta segments was used in the multiplex PCR. Not all clones reach the TCRdb copy of this immuneACCESS table, which keeps in-frame sequences only. Checked studies attribute under half of the gap to unresolved V genes and leave the rest unexplained. The sample includes about 100,000 clones, with about 75% observed a single time. Less than 9% of the sample comes from the top ten. Sample: PBMCs. The receptors were gathered from a man aged 35 to 55 in good health and CMV-seropositive.

This clone occurred a few times. The V and J genes are TRBV18 and TRBJ2-3, with 8 bases aligning to TRBD1. The length of the CDR3 is 15 residues. Germline-derived CDR1 and CDR2 are KGHSH and LQKENI. V was pared by 2 bases and J by 0 bases, with 1 base of the junction left unmatched. DNA of the CDR3: TGTGCCAGCTCACCAAGGACAGGGAGCACAGATACGCAGTATTTT. Translating gives CASSPRTGSTDTQYF. The complete variable domain, with remaining parts taken from reference TRBV18 and TRBJ2-3, reads NAGVMQNPRHLVRRRGQEARLRCSPMKGHSHVYWYRQLPEEGLKFMVYLQKENIIDESGMPKERFSAEFPKEGPSILRIQQVVRGDSAAYFCASSPRTGSTDTQYFGPGTRLTVL.

This chain connects TRBV14 to TRBJ1-5; TRBD1 agrees at 10 bases. The V and J ends lost 8 bases and 5 bases, in that order; junction bases with no gene match: 21. The germline CDR1 and CDR2 sequences are SGHDN and FVKESK. The CDR3 sequence is 19 residues long. The CDR3 is CASPLERGTGVMVDQPQHF. Written as DNA, the CDR3 is TGTGCCAGCCCGCTAGAAAGGGGGACAGGGGTTATGGTGGATCAGCCCCAGCATTTT.

V gene TRBV18 combines with J gene TRBJ1-1; no clear D gene. The germline V and J ends were trimmed by 2 bases and 4 bases, with 14 bases remaining between them. In germline, CDR1 is KGHSH, CDR2 LQKENI. This CDR3 spans 15 amino acids. The CDR3 is CASSPSAGRSTEAFF. CDR3 nucleotide sequence: TGTGCCAGCTCACCAAGTGCGGGTAGGAGCACTGAAGCTTTCTTT.

This rearrangement joins TRBV27 to TRBJ2-5; 8 positions agree with TRBD1. Gene TRBJ2-7 matches the end of the DNA better, so the J call may be wrong. The CDR3 is 14 residues long. The germline V gene encodes CDR1 MNHEY and CDR2 SMNVEV (reference sequence). CDR3 bases: TGTGCCAGCAGTACTCGGACAGGGTGGTACGAGCAGTACTTC. Its protein product is CASSTRTGWYEQYF.

The chain links TRBV10-2 to TRBJ2-7; D may be TRBD2 (5 bases). CDR3 length: 13 residues. The ends were cut back, 2 bases at V and 3 bases at J, with 8 bases in the middle. Germline lookup yields CDR1 WSHSY and CDR2 SAAADI. Written as DNA, the CDR3 is TGCGCCAGCAGTGAGGCACTAGACTACGAGCAGTACTTC. Its translation is CASSEALDYEQYF.

This clone was picked up a small number of times. V and J are TRBV29-1 and TRBJ2-3; 12 nucleotides match TRBD1. The V gene's germline CDR1 is SQVTM and CDR2 ANQGSEA. CDR3 length: 17 amino acids. Losses at the gene ends were 5 bases for V and 0 bases for J; bases not matched to a gene: 9. CDR3 loop: CSVPGQGAPRSTDTQYF. CDR3 DNA sequence: TGCAGCGTTCCGGGACAGGGGGCCCCCAGGAGCACAGATACGCAGTATTTT.